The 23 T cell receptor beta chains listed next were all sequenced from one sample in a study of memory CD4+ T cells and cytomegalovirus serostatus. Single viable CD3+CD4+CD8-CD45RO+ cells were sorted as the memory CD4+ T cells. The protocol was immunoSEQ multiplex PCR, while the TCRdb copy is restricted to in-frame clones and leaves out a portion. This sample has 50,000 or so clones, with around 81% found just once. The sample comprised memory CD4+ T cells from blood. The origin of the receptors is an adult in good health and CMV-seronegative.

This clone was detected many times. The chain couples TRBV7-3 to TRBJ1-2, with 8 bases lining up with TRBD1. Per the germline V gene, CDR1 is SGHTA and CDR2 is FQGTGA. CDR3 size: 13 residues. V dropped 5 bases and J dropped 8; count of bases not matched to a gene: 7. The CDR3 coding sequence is TGTGCCAGCAGCCTAGGAACAGGGGGAGGCTACACCTTC. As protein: CASSLGTGGGYTF.

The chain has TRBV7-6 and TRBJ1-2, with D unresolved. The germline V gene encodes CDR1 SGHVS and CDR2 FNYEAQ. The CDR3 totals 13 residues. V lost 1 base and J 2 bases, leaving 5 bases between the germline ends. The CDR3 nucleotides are TGTGCCAGCAGCTTAGGCAGAAACTATGGCTACACCTTC. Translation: CASSLGRNYGYTF.

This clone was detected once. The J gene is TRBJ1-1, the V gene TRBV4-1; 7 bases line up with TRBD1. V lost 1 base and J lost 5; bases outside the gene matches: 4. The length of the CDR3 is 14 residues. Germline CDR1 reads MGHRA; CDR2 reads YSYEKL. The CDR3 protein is CASSQAGGRTEAFF. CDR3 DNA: TGCGCCAGCAGCCAAGCAGGGGGAAGGACTGAAGCTTTCTTT.

CDR3 nucleotide sequence: TGTGCCAGCAGAGACTACAGCGCCCAAGCTTGGAGCTCTGGGGCCAACGTCCTGACTTTC. Its protein is CASRDYSAQAWSSGANVLTF. The chain links TRBV2 to TRBJ2-6; a possible D gene is TRBD2 (5 bases). Trimming pared 6 bases from V and 0 bases from J, leaving 24 bases between. Germline-derived CDR1 and CDR2 are SNHLY and FYNNEI. The CDR3 has 20 amino acids.

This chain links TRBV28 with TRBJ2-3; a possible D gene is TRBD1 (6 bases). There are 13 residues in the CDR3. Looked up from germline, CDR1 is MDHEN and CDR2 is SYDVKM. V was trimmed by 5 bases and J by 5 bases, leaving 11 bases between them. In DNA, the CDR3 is TGTGCCAGCAGTACAGGGTCGGAAGATACGCAGTATTTT. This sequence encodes CASSTGSEDTQYF.

The CDR3 DNA reads as TGTGCCAGCTCGAACGACAGGACGCGGGGCTACACCTTC. Its translation: CASSNDRTRGYTF. This chain connects TRBV18 to TRBJ1-2; perhaps TRBD1 as D (6 bases). Trimming left V 6 bases short and J 8 bases short, with 16 bases between. The CDR3 is made up of 13 amino acids. Germline V gene lookup returns CDR1 KGHSH and CDR2 LQKENI.

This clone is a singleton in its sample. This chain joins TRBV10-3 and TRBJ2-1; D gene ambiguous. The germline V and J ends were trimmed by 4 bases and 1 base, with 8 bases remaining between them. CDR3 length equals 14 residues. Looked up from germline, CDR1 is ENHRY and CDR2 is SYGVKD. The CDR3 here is CAISAQESYNEQFF. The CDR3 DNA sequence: TGTGCCATCAGTGCGCAGGAGTCCTACAATGAGCAGTTCTTC.

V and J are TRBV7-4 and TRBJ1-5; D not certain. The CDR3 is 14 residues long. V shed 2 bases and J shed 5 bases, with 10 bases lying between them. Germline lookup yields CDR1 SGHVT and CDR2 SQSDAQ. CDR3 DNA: TGTGCCAGCAGCTTATTTTCGGGGTATCAGCCCCAGCATTTT. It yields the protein CASSLFSGYQPQHF.

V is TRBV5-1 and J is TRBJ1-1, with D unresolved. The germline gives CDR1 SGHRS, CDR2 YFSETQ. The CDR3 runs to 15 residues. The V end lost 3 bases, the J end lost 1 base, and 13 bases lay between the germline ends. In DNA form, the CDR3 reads TGCGCCAGCAGCTCCCGAGGGCAGCAGAACACTGAAGCTTTCTTT. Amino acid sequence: CASSSRGQQNTEAFF.

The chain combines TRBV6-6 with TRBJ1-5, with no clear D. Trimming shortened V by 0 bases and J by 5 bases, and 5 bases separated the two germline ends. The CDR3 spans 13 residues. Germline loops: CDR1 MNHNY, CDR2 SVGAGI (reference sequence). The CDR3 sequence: CASSYSGHQPQHF. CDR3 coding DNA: TGTGCCAGCAGTTACTCTGGGCATCAGCCCCAGCATTTT.

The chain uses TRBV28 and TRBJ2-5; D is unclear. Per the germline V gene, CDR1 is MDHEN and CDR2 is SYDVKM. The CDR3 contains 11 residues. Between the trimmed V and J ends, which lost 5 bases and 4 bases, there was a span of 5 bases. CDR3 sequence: CASSVLETQYF. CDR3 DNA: TGTGCCAGCAGTGTTTTAGAGACCCAGTACTTC.

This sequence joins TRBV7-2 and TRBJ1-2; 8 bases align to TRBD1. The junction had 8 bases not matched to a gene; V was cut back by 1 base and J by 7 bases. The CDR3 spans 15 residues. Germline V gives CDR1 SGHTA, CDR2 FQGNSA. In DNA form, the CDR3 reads TGTGCCAGCAGCTTAGGGGCAGGGGGCGCGGGTGGCTACACCTTC. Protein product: CASSLGAGGAGGYTF.

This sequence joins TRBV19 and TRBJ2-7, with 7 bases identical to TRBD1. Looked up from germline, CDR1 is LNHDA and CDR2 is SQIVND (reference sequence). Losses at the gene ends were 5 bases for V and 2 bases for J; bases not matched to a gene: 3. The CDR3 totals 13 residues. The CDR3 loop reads CASSPGQTYEQYF. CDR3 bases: TGTGCCAGTAGTCCGGGACAGACCTACGAGCAGTACTTC.

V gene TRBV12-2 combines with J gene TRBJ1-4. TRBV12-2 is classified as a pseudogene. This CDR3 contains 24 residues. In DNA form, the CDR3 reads TGTGCAAGTCGCTTAGCACAGCGTCAGGCAGTTCCCTTCCTACCGGAGCGGTTCTCGAAAAAACTGTTTTTT. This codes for CASRLAQRQAVPFLPERFSKKLFF.

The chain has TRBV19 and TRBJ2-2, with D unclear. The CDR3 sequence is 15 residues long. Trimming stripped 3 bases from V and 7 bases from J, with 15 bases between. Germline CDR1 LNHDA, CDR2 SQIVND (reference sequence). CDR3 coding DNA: TGTGCCAGTAGTATTGCGCGACGAACGGGCGGGGAGCTGTTTTTT. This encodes CASSIARRTGGELFF.

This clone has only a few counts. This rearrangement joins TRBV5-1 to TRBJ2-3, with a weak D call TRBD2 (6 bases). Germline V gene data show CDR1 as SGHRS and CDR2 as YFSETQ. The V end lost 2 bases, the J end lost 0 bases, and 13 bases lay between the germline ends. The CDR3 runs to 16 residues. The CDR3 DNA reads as TGCGCCAGCAGCTTCCCCTGGCGGGAAAGCACAGATACGCAGTATTTT. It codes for CASSFPWRESTDTQYF.

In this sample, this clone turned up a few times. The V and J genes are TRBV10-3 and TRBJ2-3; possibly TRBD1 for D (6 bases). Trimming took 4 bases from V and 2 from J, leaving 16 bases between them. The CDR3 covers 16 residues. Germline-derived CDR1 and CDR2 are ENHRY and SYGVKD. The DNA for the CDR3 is TGTGCCATCAGTGGGCTGGACAGTATACACACAGATACGCAGTATTTT. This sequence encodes CAISGLDSIHTDTQYF.

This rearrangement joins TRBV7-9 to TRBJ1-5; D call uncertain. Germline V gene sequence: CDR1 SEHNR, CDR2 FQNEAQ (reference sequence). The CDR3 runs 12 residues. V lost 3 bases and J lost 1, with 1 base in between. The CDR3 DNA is TGTGCCAGCAGCTTGAGCAATCAGCCCCAGCATTTT. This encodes CASSLSNQPQHF.

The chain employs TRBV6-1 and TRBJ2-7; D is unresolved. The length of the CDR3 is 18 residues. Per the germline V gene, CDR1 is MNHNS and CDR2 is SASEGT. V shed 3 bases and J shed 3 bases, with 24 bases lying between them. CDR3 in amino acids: CASSERLPLGQSFYEQYF. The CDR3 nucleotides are TGTGCCAGCAGTGAGCGGCTGCCCTTAGGGCAGTCTTTCTACGAGCAGTACTTC.

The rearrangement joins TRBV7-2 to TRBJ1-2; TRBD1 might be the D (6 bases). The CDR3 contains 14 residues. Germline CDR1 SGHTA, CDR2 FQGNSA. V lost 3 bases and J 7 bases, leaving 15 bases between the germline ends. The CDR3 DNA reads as TGTGCCAGCAGCTTCGCAGGGGTAGCTGGTGGCTACACCTTC. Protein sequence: CASSFAGVAGGYTF.

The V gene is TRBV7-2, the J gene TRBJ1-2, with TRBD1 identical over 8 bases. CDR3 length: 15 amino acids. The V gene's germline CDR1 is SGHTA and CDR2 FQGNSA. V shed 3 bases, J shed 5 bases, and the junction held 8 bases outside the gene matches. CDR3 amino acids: CASSFGQGPGYGYTF. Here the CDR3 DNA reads TGTGCCAGCAGCTTTGGACAGGGTCCTGGGTATGGCTACACCTTC.

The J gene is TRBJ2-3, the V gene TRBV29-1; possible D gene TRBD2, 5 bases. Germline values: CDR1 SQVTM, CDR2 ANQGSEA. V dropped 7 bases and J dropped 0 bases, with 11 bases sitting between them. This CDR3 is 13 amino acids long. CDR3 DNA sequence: TGCAGCGAACGCAGCGGTAGCACAGATACGCAGTATTTT. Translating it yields CSERSGSTDTQYF.

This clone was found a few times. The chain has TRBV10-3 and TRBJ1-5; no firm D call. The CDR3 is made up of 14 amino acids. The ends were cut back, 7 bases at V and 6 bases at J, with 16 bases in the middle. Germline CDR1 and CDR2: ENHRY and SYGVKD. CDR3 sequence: CAITSEVGSQPQHF. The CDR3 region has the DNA TGTGCCATCACCTCCGAAGTGGGGAGTCAGCCCCAGCATTTT.